The 30 T cell receptor beta chains in this list originate from one sample, sequenced in a study of spatial heterogeneity in lung cancer. Findings and caveats of the study: Tracking of tumor mutation counts was seen in expanded intratumoral alpha and beta TCR counts.

Antigen specificity for these receptors is unknown. TCRdb re-derived calls from the 5' RACE reads in MiXCR, one entry per CDR3 protein. The sample carries about 10,000 distinct CDR3 sequences, roughly 8% recorded once. The time point: sample taken at primary tumor resection. The sample was lung tumor tissue, taken at surgery. These receptors were obtained from a male donor with early-stage non-small cell lung cancer.

This clonotype appeared a few times. The chain employs TRBV11-2 and TRBJ2-2; 7 bases match TRBD1. The junction had 9 bases not matched to a gene; V was cut back by 6 bases and J by 5 bases. Germline V gene sequence: CDR1 SGHAT, CDR2 FQNNGV. This CDR3 spans 15 amino acids. As DNA, the CDR3 is TGTGCCAGCAGGAGTCGGGCAGGGGGTACCGGGGAGCTGTTTTTT. Translated: CASRSRAGGTGELFF.

This clonotype came up a few times. The chain links TRBV19 to TRBJ2-1; the match to TRBD2 covers 14 bases. This CDR3 comprises 18 residues. Germline V gene data show CDR1 as LNHDA and CDR2 as SQIVND (reference sequence). V lost 2 bases and J lost 7; bases outside the gene matches: 10. The CDR3 DNA reads TGTGCCAGTAGTATAATTTTGGGACTAGCGGGAGTAACTAATGAGCAGTTCTTC. Translated, it gives CASSIILGLAGVTNEQFF.

This clonotype was picked up a small number of times. The CDR3 loop is CASRRPGGGFEKLFF. The DNA of the CDR3 is TGTGCCAGCAGGCGGCCGGGGGGAGGCTTTGAAAAACTGTTTTTT. J is TRBJ1-4 and V is TRBV27; D perhaps matches TRBD1 (5 bases). CDR1 MNHEY and CDR2 SMNVEV come from the germline V gene (reference sequence). Trimming removed 6 bases at V and 7 bases at J, with 18 bases between. CDR3 length: 15 amino acids.

This clonotype appeared many times. V is TRBV29-1 and J is TRBJ2-1; D is unresolved. CDR3 length: 14 amino acids. Trimming took off 3 bases at V and 6 bases at J, with 15 bases between the two ends. From germline, CDR1 is SQVTM and CDR2 ANQGSEA. The CDR3 spells CSVDGLAIGNEQFF. CDR3 bases: TGCAGCGTTGACGGGTTAGCAATAGGCAATGAGCAGTTCTTC.

This clonotype appeared a few times. The gene calls are TRBV27 and TRBJ2-7; TRBD2 might be the D (5 bases). Germline assignment: CDR1 MNHEY and CDR2 SMNVEV (reference sequence). This CDR3 contains 15 residues. The ends were cut back, 5 bases at V and 7 bases at J, with 21 bases in the middle. CDR3 region: CASSLKLGLLVEQYF. In DNA, the CDR3 is TGTGCCAGCAGTCTGAAACTCGGACTTCTCGTGGAGCAGTACTTC.

This clonotype was counted a few times. This CDR3 reads CASSPQEGDTEAFF. In nucleotides, the CDR3 is TGTGCCAGCTCACCACAGGAAGGGGACACTGAAGCTTTCTTT. The chain carries TRBV18 and TRBJ1-1, with a tentative D call TRBD1 (5 bases). CDR1 and CDR2 (germline): KGHSH, LQKENI. Trimming removed 1 base at V and 3 bases at J, with 9 bases between. CDR3 length: 14 amino acids. Looking up the rest from reference TRBV18 and TRBJ1-1 gives the full variable domain: NAGVMQNPRHLVRRRGQEARLRCSPMKGHSHVYWYRQLPEEGLKFMVYLQKENIIDESGMPKERFSAEFPKEGPSILRIQQVVRGDSAAYFCASSPQEGDTEAFFGQGTRLTVV.

This clonotype was detected many times. The chain couples TRBV5-1 to TRBJ2-5, with D tentatively TRBD1 (6 bases). The V gene's germline CDR1 is SGHRS and CDR2 YFSETQ. This CDR3 has 15 residues. V was clipped by 3 bases and J by 4 bases, with 16 bases between them. The CDR3 loop is CASSYTGSTGETQYF. Here the CDR3 DNA reads TGCGCCAGCAGCTATACAGGGTCCACGGGAGAGACCCAGTACTTC.

This clonotype has a count of ten or more. The chain joins TRBV7-9 to TRBJ2-7, with D perhaps TRBD2 (7 bases). The length of the CDR3 is 14 residues. Trimming took 3 bases from V and 2 from J, leaving 11 bases between them. The germline V gene has CDR1 SEHNR and CDR2 FQNEAQ (reference sequence). The CDR3 is CASSFGGAAYEQYF. The CDR3 nucleotides read TGTGCCAGCAGCTTTGGGGGGGCGGCCTACGAGCAGTACTTC.

This clonotype has ten or more counts. This chain uses TRBV5-4 with TRBJ2-3; D unresolved. V lost 4 bases and J lost 12, with 18 bases in between. The CDR3 loop spans 13 amino acids. Per the germline V gene, CDR1 is SGHNT and CDR2 is YYREEE (reference sequence). CDR3 sequence (DNA): TGTGCCAGCAGCCCCGCACGGGCCAGGCAACAGTATTTT. It specifies CASSPARARQQYF.

This clonotype was seen at least ten times. The chain carries TRBV5-1 and TRBJ2-7; no reliable D call. V was clipped by 0 bases and J by 7 bases, with 8 bases between them. The CDR3 length is 12 residues. The germline V gene has CDR1 SGHRS and CDR2 YFSETQ. For the CDR3, the DNA is TGCGCCAGCAGCTTGGTCCCCGGGGAGCAGTACTTC. This translates into CASSLVPGEQYF.

Many counts were recorded for this clonotype. The J gene is TRBJ2-1, the V gene TRBV20-1, with 7 positions matching TRBD1. CDR3 length: 16 amino acids. Losses at the gene ends were 2 bases for V and 3 bases for J; bases not matched to a gene: 10. Germline CDR1 and CDR2: DFQATT and SNEGSKA (reference sequence). The CDR3 protein is CSARSPGTVVYNEQFF. Here the CDR3 DNA reads TGCAGTGCTAGAAGTCCCGGGACAGTTGTCTACAATGAGCAGTTCTTC.

This clonotype was seen many times. The V and J genes are TRBV18 and TRBJ2-4; the D gene is possibly TRBD2 (5 bases). V lost 2 bases and J lost 6, with 11 bases in between. From germline, CDR1 is KGHSH and CDR2 LQKENI. The CDR3 consists of 14 residues. CDR3 loop: CASSPEGWGNIQYF. CDR3 sequence (DNA): TGTGCCAGCTCACCAGAGGGATGGGGAAACATTCAGTACTTC.

There are a few counts of this clonotype. The chain couples TRBV5-1 to TRBJ2-7, with TRBD2 identical over 13 bases. The CDR3 has 17 residues. Germline V gene data show CDR1 as SGHRS and CDR2 as YFSETQ. V lost 4 bases to trimming and J lost 2 bases; unmatched junction nucleotides: 9. The CDR3 region has the DNA TGCGCCAGCAGCCCGGGGACTAGCGGGATCGCAGCCTACGAGCAGTACTTC. Its protein product is CASSPGTSGIAAYEQYF. Based on the CDR3 plus reference TRBV5-1 and TRBJ2-7, the full variable domain is KAGVTQTPRYLIKTRGQQVTLSCSPISGHRSVSWYQQTPGQGLQFLFEYFSETQRNKGNFPGRFSGRQFSNSRSEMNVSTLELGDSALYLCASSPGTSGIAAYEQYFGPGTRLTVT.

This chain joins TRBV29-1 and TRBJ2-1; TRBD2 matches 8 bases. The germline gives CDR1 SQVTM, CDR2 ANQGSEA. The length of the CDR3 is 14 residues. The junction had 7 bases not matched to a gene; V was cut back by 5 bases and J by 4 bases. The CDR3 nucleotides read TGCAGCGTTCTGGAGGTAGCGGGGTACAATGAGCAGTTCTTC. Residues: CSVLEVAGYNEQFF.

There are many counts of this clonotype. J is TRBJ2-5 and V is TRBV7-2, with 7 bases that match TRBD1. Germline CDR1 and CDR2: SGHTA and FQGNSA. V shed 6 bases and J 1 base; nucleotides not matched to a gene: 5. The CDR3 covers 14 residues. The CDR3 reads CASSQGQLQETQYF. In DNA form, the CDR3 reads TGTGCCAGCAGTCAGGGACAGCTCCAAGAGACCCAGTACTTC.

This clonotype occurred a few times. This chain links TRBV5-6 with TRBJ1-5; 7 bases align to TRBD1. CDR3 length: 14 amino acids. From germline, CDR1 is SGHDT and CDR2 YYEEEE. Trimming removed 4 bases from V and 3 bases from J; junction bases left unmatched: 4. The DNA for the CDR3 is TGTGCCAGCAGCCGCGGGACAGTCAATCAGCCCCAGCATTTT. Translated, it gives CASSRGTVNQPQHF. Based on the CDR3 plus reference TRBV5-6 and TRBJ1-5, the full variable domain is DAGVTQSPTHLIKTRGQQVTLRCSPKSGHDTVSWYQQALGQGPQFIFQYYEEEERQRGNFPDRFSGHQFPNYSSELNVNALLLGDSALYLCASSRGTVNQPQHFGDGTRLSIL.

This clonotype has more than one count but fewer than ten. The chain has TRBV4-1 and TRBJ2-7; 8 bases agree with TRBD1. The CDR3 consists of 15 residues. After removal of 1 base from V and 2 bases from J, the junction contained 4 bases not matched to a gene. Germline V gene data show CDR1 as MGHRA and CDR2 as YSYEKL. The CDR3 coding sequence is TGCGCCAGCAGCCAAGTCACAGGGGGGACCTACGAGCAGTACTTC. As protein: CASSQVTGGTYEQYF.

This clonotype was detected many times. CDR3 sequence reads: CASRAGFSEAFF. The CDR3, as DNA: TGTGCCAGCAGAGCTGGATTCAGTGAAGCTTTCTTT. The V and J genes are TRBV6-2 or TRBV6-3 and TRBJ1-1; D remains unclear. This CDR3 comprises 12 residues. Looked up from germline, CDR1 is MNHEY and CDR2 is SVGEGT. Trimming cost V 6 bases and J 7 bases, with 12 bases left between them.

In this sample, this clonotype is medium-sized. The chain recombines TRBV3-1 with TRBJ1-1; weak D call: TRBD1 (5 bases). CDR1 is LGHDT and CDR2 is YNNKEL in the germline V gene (reference sequence). CDR3 size: 15 residues. Trimming left V 0 bases short and J 3 bases short, with 11 bases between. CDR3 loop: CASSQDLGEDTEAFF. The CDR3 nucleotides are TGTGCCAGCAGCCAAGATCTAGGGGAGGACACTGAAGCTTTCTTT.

The chain joins TRBV7-2 to TRBJ2-3, with TRBD2 as a possible D gene (6 bases). Germline V gives CDR1 SGHTA, CDR2 FQGNSA. The length of the CDR3 is 16 residues. The V end lost 1 base, the J end lost 4 bases, and 15 bases lay between the germline ends. Here the CDR3 reads CASSLVSSGSADTQYF. The CDR3 region has the DNA TGTGCCAGCAGCTTAGTTAGTAGCGGCAGTGCAGATACGCAGTATTTT.

About this clonotype itself: This may stem from a read error, because a much larger clone lies one nucleotide away. The V gene is TRBV25-1, the J gene TRBJ1-1; D might be TRBD1 (6 bases). CDR3 size: 14 residues. Between the trimmed V and J ends, which lost 4 bases and 4 bases, there was a span of 13 bases. Germline V gives CDR1 MGHDK, CDR2 SYGVNS. The CDR3 region is CASSVPGGVTEAFF. In DNA, the CDR3 is TGTGCCAGCAGTGTGCCGGGGGGCGTCACTGAAGCTTTCTTT.

In this sample, this clonotype turned up many times. The V gene is TRBV5-6, the J gene TRBJ2-6; the match to TRBD1 covers 9 bases. The J segment lost 3 bases and the V segment lost 4 bases, leaving 8 bases of the junction unmatched. Germline V lookup: CDR1 SGHDT, CDR2 YYEEEE. This CDR3 has 17 amino acids. CDR3 nucleotides: TGTGCCAGCAGCCGTCCCGGGACAGGGATTGGGGCCAACGTCCTGACTTTC. It specifies CASSRPGTGIGANVLTF.

This clonotype was recorded at least ten times. The chain is built from TRBV29-1 and TRBJ2-7; D is perhaps TRBD1 or TRBD2 (5 bases each). This CDR3 region has 13 residues. Germline assignment: CDR1 SQVTM and CDR2 ANQGSEA. V was trimmed by 6 bases and J by 7 bases, leaving 19 bases between them. The CDR3 bases are TGCAGCGTGACCGGGGCTTCCAAGGGAGAGCAGTACTTC. This sequence encodes CSVTGASKGEQYF.

Judged by abundance, this clonotype is medium-sized. The J gene is TRBJ2-3, the V gene TRBV11-2, with D hard to call. Germline V gives CDR1 SGHAT, CDR2 FQNNGV. Trimming left V 5 bases short and J 7 bases short, with 10 bases between. The length of the CDR3 is 12 residues. The CDR3 coding sequence is TGTGCCAGCAGCGCCCGGTTGTATACGCAGTATTTT. Encoded protein: CASSARLYTQYF.

This clonotype is medium-sized in the sample. The chain links TRBV5-1 to TRBJ2-2; TRBD1 agrees at 7 bases. With 4 bases clipped from V and 2 bases from J, the junction kept 2 bases outside the gene matches. CDR1 SGHRS and CDR2 YFSETQ come from the germline V gene. The length of the CDR3 is 14 residues. CDR3 protein: CASSRQGNTGELFF. Here the CDR3 DNA reads TGCGCCAGCAGCCGACAGGGTAACACCGGGGAGCTGTTTTTT. Filled out from reference TRBV5-1 and TRBJ2-2, the complete variable domain reads KAGVTQTPRYLIKTRGQQVTLSCSPISGHRSVSWYQQTPGQGLQFLFEYFSETQRNKGNFPGRFSGRQFSNSRSEMNVSTLELGDSALYLCASSRQGNTGELFFGEGSRLTVL.

In its sample, this clonotype was seen many times. This chain joins TRBV15 and TRBJ1-5; no firm D call. The CDR3 spans 13 residues. CDR1 is LNHNV, CDR2 YYDKDF, per germline (reference sequence). V was pared by 0 bases and J by 2 bases, with 2 bases between. CDR3 DNA: TGTGCCACCAGCAGAGAGGGCAATCAGCCCCAGCATTTT. This codes for CATSREGNQPQHF.

There are a few counts of this clonotype. The V call is TRBV3-1, the J call TRBJ2-3; D gene uncertain. Trimming left V 4 bases short and J 4 bases short, with 9 bases between. The CDR3 totals 13 residues. Per germline, CDR1 LGHDT and CDR2 YNNKEL (reference sequence). The CDR3 DNA reads TGTGCCAGCAGCCGGTGGTACGCAGATACGCAGTATTTT. It codes for CASSRWYADTQYF.

Ten or more counts support this clonotype. The chain carries TRBV9 and TRBJ2-7; no clear D gene. The V and J ends lost 4 bases and 6 bases respectively, with 14 bases between them. CDR3 length: 13 residues. Looked up from germline, CDR1 is SGDLS and CDR2 is YYNGEE. DNA of the CDR3: TGTGCCAGCAGCACCGGACCGAAGACCGAGCAGTACTTC. This encodes CASSTGPKTEQYF.

This clonotype was counted a few times. V is TRBV6-1 and J is TRBJ2-1; 12 nucleotides agree with TRBD2. Per the germline V gene, CDR1 is MNHNS and CDR2 is SASEGT. Trimming took 0 bases from V and 8 from J; bases not matched to a gene: 5. CDR3 size: 16 residues. The CDR3 is CASSEARLAGVYEQFF. CDR3 coding DNA: TGTGCCAGCAGTGAAGCGCGACTAGCGGGAGTTTATGAGCAGTTCTTC.

Sample share makes this clonotype medium-sized (0.01 to 0.1%). V usage is TRBV5-4 and J usage is TRBJ2-1, with D possibly TRBD2 on 6 matching bases. Trimming took off 0 bases at V and 8 bases at J, with 18 bases between the two ends. Germline-derived CDR1 and CDR2 are SGHNT and YYREEE (reference sequence). This CDR3 spans 16 amino acids. For the CDR3, the DNA is TGTGCCAGCAGCTTGGCCGTCGGGGGACCTCAACATGAGCAGTTCTTC. It specifies CASSLAVGGPQHEQFF.